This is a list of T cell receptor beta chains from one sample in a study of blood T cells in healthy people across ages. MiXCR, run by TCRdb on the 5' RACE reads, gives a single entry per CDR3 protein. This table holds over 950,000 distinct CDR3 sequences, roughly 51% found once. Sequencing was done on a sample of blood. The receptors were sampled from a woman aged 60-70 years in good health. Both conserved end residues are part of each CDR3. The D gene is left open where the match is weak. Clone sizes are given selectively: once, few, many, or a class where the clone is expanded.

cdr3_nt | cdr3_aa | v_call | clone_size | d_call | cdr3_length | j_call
TGTGCCAGCAGTGACCCCGGGACAGGGTCCTACGAGCAGTACTTC | CASSDPGTGSYEQYF | TRBV27 | few | TRBD1 | 15 | TRBJ2-7
TGCAGCGTTGTTGAAACAGGGGGCCGCTACGAGCAGTACTTC | CSVVETGGRYEQYF | TRBV29-1 | . | TRBD1 | 14 | TRBJ2-7
TGTGCCACCAGTGGGGCCTCTGGGGCCAACGTCCTGACTTTC | CATSGASGANVLTF | TRBV24-1 | many | . | 14 | TRBJ2-6
TGTGCCAGCAGTGAACGGACAGGGCGCTACACCTTC | CASSERTGRYTF | TRBV25-1 | . | TRBD1 | 12 | TRBJ1-2
TGTGCCACCAGCAGTGGGTTCCACGAGCAGTACTTC | CATSSGFHEQYF | TRBV15 | once | . | 12 | TRBJ2-7
TGTGCCAGCAGTTACCTGCCAGGTTCCACCGGAAACACCATATATTTT | CASSYLPGSTGNTIYF | TRBV6-5 | once | . | 16 | TRBJ1-3
TGTGCCAGCAGCCATTACTACGAGCAGTACTTC | CASSHYYEQYF | TRBV4-1 | . | . | 11 | TRBJ2-7
TGTGCCAGCAGCGCTTACAGGGGGCCTCTCAATGAGCAGTACTTC | CASSAYRGPLNEQYF | TRBV7-9 | . | TRBD1 | 15 | TRBJ2-5
TGCAGCGTATGTTACTCTGGGGCCAACGTCCTGACTTTC | CSVCYSGANVLTF | TRBV29-1 | . | . | 13 | TRBJ2-6
TGCGCCAGCCGGATATTAGAGCAGTTCTTC | CASRILEQFF | TRBV5-1 | . | . | 10 | TRBJ2-1
TGCGCCAGCAGCCCTCCTCATGGGTATGGCTACACCTTC | CASSPPHGYGYTF | TRBV5-1 | once | . | 13 | TRBJ1-2
TGTGCCAGCAGCAAGGGGACTAGCGGGAGGGGCCAAGAGACCCAGTACTTC | CASSKGTSGRGQETQYF | TRBV7-9 | . | TRBD2 | 17 | TRBJ2-5
TGTGCCATCACCGGGACAGGGACCCCCTACGAGCAGTACTTC | CAITGTGTPYEQYF | TRBV10-3 | few | TRBD1 | 14 | TRBJ2-7
TGCAGTGCGTCGGATGGTAGGGGCGGTGAAAAACTGTTTTTT | CSASDGRGGEKLFF | TRBV20-1 | . | . | 14 | TRBJ1-4
TGTGCCAGCACTCCGGGACAGTCGTTCGGGGAGCTGTTTTTT | CASTPGQSFGELFF | TRBV3-1 | . | TRBD1 | 14 | TRBJ2-2
TGCGCCAGCAGCGTGACAGTTGGTGGGGCCAACGTCCTGACTTTC | CASSVTVGGANVLTF | TRBV5-1 | few | . | 15 | TRBJ2-6
TGCAGTGGTAGAAGCGGGGAGTACACAGATACGCAGTATTTT | CSGRSGEYTDTQYF | TRBV20-1 | . | TRBD2 | 14 | TRBJ2-3
TGTGCCAGCAGTTTAGACGGGACAGGGGTTACTGAAGCTTTCTTT | CASSLDGTGVTEAFF | TRBV12-3/TRBV12-4 | . | TRBD1 | 15 | TRBJ1-1
TGTGCCACATCCGGGACTAGCTACAATGAGCAGTACTTC | CATSGTSYNEQYF | TRBV12-3/TRBV12-4 | . | TRBD2 | 13 | TRBJ2-5
TGTGCCAGAAGCCCCCGGACAGGGAGTCGGGCTACGCAGTATTTT | CARSPRTGSRATQYF | TRBV5-3 | . | TRBD1 | 15 | TRBJ2-3
TGTGCCAGCAGCCAAGAAGGCCAGGGAGCGGACGAGCAGTACTTC | CASSQEGQGADEQYF | TRBV4-2 | . | . | 15 | TRBJ2-7
TGCGCCAGCAGCCAAGTTCAAGTCAGGGAGCGATTGGGCTATGGCTACACCTTC | CASSQVQVRERLGYGYTF | TRBV4-1 | . | . | 18 | TRBJ1-2
TGTGCCAGCAGCGTCCGGGACAGGGACATTCAGTACTTC | CASSVRDRDIQYF | TRBV7-2 | few | TRBD1 | 13 | TRBJ2-4
TGTGCCAGCAGCCAGAATGACGGGGAGGCCCAGTACTTC | CASSQNDGEAQYF | TRBV3-1 | once | . | 13 | TRBJ2-5
TGCAGCGTTGACGAGACAGGAACCTACGAGCAGTACTTC | CSVDETGTYEQYF | TRBV29-1 | many | . | 13 | TRBJ2-7
TGTGCCAGCAGATTAACGACTAGCGGGACGGGAGGGACGCAGTATTTT | CASRLTTSGTGGTQYF | TRBV2 | . | TRBD2 | 16 | TRBJ2-3
TGTGCCGGGGACAGGGAGGGCACTGAAGCTTTCTTT | CAGDREGTEAFF | TRBV30 | . | TRBD1 | 12 | TRBJ1-1
TGCGCCAGCAGCGGAACCGGGGCGAACACTGAAGCTTTCTTT | CASSGTGANTEAFF | TRBV5-1 | . | . | 14 | TRBJ1-1
TGTGCCAGCATCCGGGTGACTAGCGGATACCAAGAGACCCAGTACTTC | CASIRVTSGYQETQYF | TRBV12-3/TRBV12-4 | . | TRBD2 | 16 | TRBJ2-5
TGTGCCAGCAGCCGTGGCGGGACTAGCGGGCTACGCGAGCAGTTCTTC | CASSRGGTSGLREQFF | TRBV7-2 | once | TRBD2 | 16 | TRBJ2-1
TGTGCCAGCAGCCTGAGTGCGGGCCGGGGAGGAGATACGCAGTATTTT | CASSLSAGRGGDTQYF | TRBV12-3/TRBV12-4 | . | . | 16 | TRBJ2-3
TGTGCCATAGGCGAAGTAGCGGAAAGCACCGGGGAGCTGTTTTTT | CAIGEVAESTGELFF | TRBV10-3 | few | . | 15 | TRBJ2-2
TGTGCCACCAGCACAGGTAGCGGGAGGGTCGAGACCCAGTACTTC | CATSTGSGRVETQYF | TRBV15 | . | TRBD2 | 15 | TRBJ2-5
TGTGCCAGCAGTCCGCCCCGCCGGGGGTATAATGAGCAGTTCTTC | CASSPPRRGYNEQFF | TRBV27 | few | . | 15 | TRBJ2-1
TGTGCCAGCACCTCCCCCTCTAACGAGCAGTACTTC | CASTSPSNEQYF | TRBV7-2 | many | . | 12 | TRBJ2-7
TGCGCCAGCAGCTTGGGGCGAAGACTAGCGGGAGAGGGAGAGACCCAGTACTTC | CASSLGRRLAGEGETQYF | TRBV5-1 | many | TRBD2 | 18 | TRBJ2-5
TGTGCCAGCAGCCCGGGACAGGCACTGCTAAATGAAGCTTTCTTT | CASSPGQALLNEAFF | TRBV7-9 | . | TRBD1 | 15 | TRBJ1-1
TGTGCCAGCAGCTTAGACCGGGACAGCCTATACGAGCAGTACTTC | CASSLDRDSLYEQYF | TRBV7-8 | . | TRBD1 | 15 | TRBJ2-7
TGCGCCAGCAGCATCATCGGGAACACTGAAGCTTTCTTT | CASSIIGNTEAFF | TRBV5-1 | . | . | 13 | TRBJ1-1
TGCAGCGTTGCGGGCTACACCTTC | CSVAGYTF | TRBV29-1 | . | . | 8 | TRBJ1-2
TGTGCCAGCAGCTTAGCTGGTAGGCCTGCCTCCGAGCAGTACTTC | CASSLAGRPASEQYF | TRBV7-2 | . | . | 15 | TRBJ2-7
TGCGCCAGCAGCTTGACTGCCGGGACTGGCCCTAATGAGCAGTTCTTC | CASSLTAGTGPNEQFF | TRBV5-1 | few | . | 16 | TRBJ2-1
TGTGCCAGCAGCCAAGATTTACTTCCAGTCAATGAGCAGTTCTTC | CASSQDLLPVNEQFF | TRBV4-2 | . | . | 15 | TRBJ2-1
TGTGCCAGCAGCTTGCAGGGGGCGCCCGGGGAGCTGTTTTTT | CASSLQGAPGELFF | TRBV7-2 | many | TRBD1 | 14 | TRBJ2-2
TGTGCCAGCAGCTTAGGGCAGCCCAAACCGCATGGCTACACCTTC | CASSLGQPKPHGYTF | TRBV7-9 | . | . | 15 | TRBJ1-2
TGCGCCAGCAGCCAAACCCTAGCGGGAGCCCACGAGCAGTACTTC | CASSQTLAGAHEQYF | TRBV4-1 | few | TRBD2 | 15 | TRBJ2-7
TGTGCCAGCAGCAAAGCTCCAGGAAAACACTCTGGGGCCAACGTCCTGACTTTC | CASSKAPGKHSGANVLTF | TRBV21-1 | . | . | 18 | TRBJ2-6
TGTGCCAGCAGTCTCCCTCAGTTTACCCTTGACAGTCCCTACGAGCAGTACTTC | CASSLPQFTLDSPYEQYF | TRBV28 | few | . | 18 | TRBJ2-7
TGTGCCACCAGCAAATGTAGCGGGAGCGTCGAGCAGTACTTC | CATSKCSGSVEQYF | TRBV15 | once | TRBD2 | 14 | TRBJ2-7
TGTGCCAGCAGTTCCGGGGACCGCCCCAACATTCAGTACTTC | CASSSGDRPNIQYF | TRBV27 | few | . | 14 | TRBJ2-4
TGCGCCAGCGGGGAACAGCCCCTCACTGAAGCTTTCTTT | CASGEQPLTEAFF | TRBV5-1 | . | . | 13 | TRBJ1-1
TGTGCCAGCAGCTTGGGACCAGACAGCCAAGAGACCCAGTACTTC | CASSLGPDSQETQYF | TRBV5-4 | . | . | 15 | TRBJ2-5